Many counts were recorded for the clone carrying this TCR beta chain. The data were taken from a study of T cells after yellow fever vaccination. V dropped 8 bases and J dropped 0 bases, with 9 bases sitting between them. The CDR3 is 13 amino acids. TCRdb passed the 5' RACE reads through MiXCR, listing each CDR3 protein once. This table has about 150,000 distinct CDR3 sequences, roughly 6.2% appearing once. The clonotype comes from a young man who received the YFV17D yellow fever vaccine. The chain combines TRBV12-3 or TRBV12-4 with TRBJ2-3; D is ambiguous. Sequencing used CD4+ T cells sorted from PBMCs, obtained on the day of the first yellow fever vaccination. The CDR3 nucleotides are TGTGCCAGCCGAACCTCTAGCACAGATACGCAGTATTTT. It translates to CASRTSSTDTQYF.